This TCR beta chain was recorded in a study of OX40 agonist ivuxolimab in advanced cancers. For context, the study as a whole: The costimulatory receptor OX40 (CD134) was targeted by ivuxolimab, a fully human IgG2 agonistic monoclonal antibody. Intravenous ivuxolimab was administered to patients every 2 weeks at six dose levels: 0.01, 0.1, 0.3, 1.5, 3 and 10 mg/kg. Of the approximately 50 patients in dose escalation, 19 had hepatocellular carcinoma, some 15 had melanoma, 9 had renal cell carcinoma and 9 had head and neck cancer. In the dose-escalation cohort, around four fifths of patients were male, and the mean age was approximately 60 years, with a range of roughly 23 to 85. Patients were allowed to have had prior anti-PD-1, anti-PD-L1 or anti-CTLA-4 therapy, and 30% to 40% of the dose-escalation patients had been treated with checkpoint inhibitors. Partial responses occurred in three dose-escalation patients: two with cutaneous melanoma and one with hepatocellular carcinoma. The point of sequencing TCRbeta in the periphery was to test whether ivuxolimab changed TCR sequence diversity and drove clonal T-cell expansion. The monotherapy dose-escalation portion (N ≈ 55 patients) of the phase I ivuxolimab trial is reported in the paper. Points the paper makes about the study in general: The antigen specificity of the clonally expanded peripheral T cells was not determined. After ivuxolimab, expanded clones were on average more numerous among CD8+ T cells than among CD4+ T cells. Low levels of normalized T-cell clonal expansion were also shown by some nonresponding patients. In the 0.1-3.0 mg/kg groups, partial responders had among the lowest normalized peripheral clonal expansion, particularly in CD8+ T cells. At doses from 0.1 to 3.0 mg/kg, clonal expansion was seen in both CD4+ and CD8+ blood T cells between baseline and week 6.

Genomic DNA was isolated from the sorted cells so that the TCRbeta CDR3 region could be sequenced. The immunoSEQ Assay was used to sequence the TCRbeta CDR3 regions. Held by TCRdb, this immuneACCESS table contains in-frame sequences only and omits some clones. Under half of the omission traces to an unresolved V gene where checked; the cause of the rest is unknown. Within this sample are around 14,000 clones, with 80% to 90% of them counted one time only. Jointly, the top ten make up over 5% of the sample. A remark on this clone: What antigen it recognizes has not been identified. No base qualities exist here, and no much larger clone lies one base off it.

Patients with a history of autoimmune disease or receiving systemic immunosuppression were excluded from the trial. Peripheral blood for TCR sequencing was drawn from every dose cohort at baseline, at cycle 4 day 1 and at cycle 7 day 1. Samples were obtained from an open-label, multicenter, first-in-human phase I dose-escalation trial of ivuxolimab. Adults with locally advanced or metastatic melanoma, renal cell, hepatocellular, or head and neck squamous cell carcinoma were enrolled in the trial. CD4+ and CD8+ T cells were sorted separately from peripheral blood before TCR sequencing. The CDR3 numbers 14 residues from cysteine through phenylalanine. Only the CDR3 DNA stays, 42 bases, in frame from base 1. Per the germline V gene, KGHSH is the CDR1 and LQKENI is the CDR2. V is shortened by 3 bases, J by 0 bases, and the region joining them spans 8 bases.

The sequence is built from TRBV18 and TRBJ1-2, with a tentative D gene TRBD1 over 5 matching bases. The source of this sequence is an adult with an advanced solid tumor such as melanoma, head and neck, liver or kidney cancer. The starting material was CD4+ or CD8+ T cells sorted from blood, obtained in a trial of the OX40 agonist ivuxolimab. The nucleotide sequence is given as TGTGCCAGCTCACCTGACAGAGCTAACTATGGCTACACCTTC. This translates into CASSPDRANYGYTF.